These 28 T cell receptor beta chains originate from one sample sequenced in a study of blood T cell repertoires in COVID-19 (dated by TCRdb to between 2020 and 2021). Library preparation was by the immunoSEQ multiplex PCR assay. As stored in TCRdb, this immuneACCESS dataset retains in-frame rearrangements with V and J assigned. A fraction of the clones does not appear; measured against another copy, unresolved V genes explain less than half of the discrepancy, and the remainder lacks a known reason. This sample gives about 46,000 clones in total; roughly nine tenths of them show up just once. About 20% of the sample is held by the ten biggest clonotypes. The sequenced sample was peripheral blood. These receptors were obtained from a man in his 70s with active COVID-19.

V usage is TRBV9 and J usage is TRBJ2-5; TRBD2 agrees at 7 bases. Germline CDR1 is SGDLS and CDR2 is YYNGEE. The CDR3 extends over 15 amino acids. J was trimmed by 3 bases and V by 3 bases; bases with no gene match: 8. The CDR3, as DNA: TGTGCCAGCAGCGCCCGGCTAGCGGTGAAAGAGACCCAGTACTTC. Its translation is CASSARLAVKETQYF.

The V and J genes are TRBV18 and TRBJ1-4, with D unresolved. CDR3 length equals 12 residues. V shed 6 bases and J shed 8 bases, with 10 bases lying between them. Germline CDR1 reads KGHSH; CDR2 reads LQKENI. CDR3 sequence reads: CASSSVQEKLFF. The CDR3 region has the DNA TGTGCCAGCTCTTCTGTGCAGGAAAAACTGTTTTTT.

This clone showed up just once. An end of the junction differs from the germline gene, which may be a read error. The chain carries TRBV7-7 and TRBJ2-5, with a possible D match to TRBD2 (5 bases). Germline V gene data show CDR1 as SSHAT and CDR2 as FNYEAQ (reference sequence). This CDR3 contains 14 residues. CDR3 sequence reads: CASSLALGAGTQYF. CDR3 sequence (DNA): TGTGCTAGCAGCTTAGCGCTCGGTGCGGGGACCCAGTACTTC.

This rearrangement joins TRBV28 to TRBJ1-5; 10 positions match TRBD1. The CDR3 runs to 15 residues. V shed 6 bases and J 5 bases; nucleotides not matched to a gene: 7. Germline assignment: CDR1 MDHEN and CDR2 SYDVKM. CDR3 DNA: TGTGCCAGCAGCCGACCGACAGGGGGCGATCAGCCCCAGCATTTT. This codes for CASSRPTGGDQPQHF.

V is TRBV7-9 and J is TRBJ1-2, with 10 bases identical to TRBD1. With 0 bases clipped from V and 3 bases from J, the junction kept 4 bases outside the gene matches. The CDR3 is 16 residues long. Per the germline V gene, CDR1 is SEHNR and CDR2 is FQNEAQ (reference sequence). The CDR3 loop is CASSLAGQGPHYGYTF. The DNA of the CDR3 is TGTGCCAGCAGCTTAGCGGGACAGGGGCCCCACTATGGCTACACCTTC.

As to this clone: One junction end does not reproduce the germline sequence, and a read error may be involved. The chain uses TRBV4-3 and TRBJ1-1; a weak D match, TRBD1 (5 bases). The CDR3 is made up of 15 amino acids. CDR1 and CDR2 (germline): LGHNA, YSLEER. CDR3 sequence reads: CASSQDLALPGRPLF. The CDR3 DNA reads as TGCGCCAGCAGCCAAGATCTCGCCCTCCCAGGGCGCCCGCTCTTT.

This clone occurred a few times. The chain employs TRBV7-9 and TRBJ2-1; tentatively, D is TRBD2 (5 bases). The CDR3 contains 14 residues. CDR1 is SEHNR, CDR2 FQNEAQ, per germline (reference sequence). V was cut by 5 bases and J by 4 bases, with 12 bases left in between. The CDR3 protein is CASSLSEGYNEQFF. The CDR3 nucleotides are TGTGCCAGCAGCCTTAGTGAGGGATACAATGAGCAGTTCTTC. The variable domain in full, completed from reference TRBV7-9 and TRBJ2-1, reads DTGVSQNPRHKITKRGQNVTFRCDPISEHNRLYWYRQTLGQGPEFLTYFQNEAQLEKSRLLSDRFSAERPKGSFSTLEIQRTEQGDSAMYLCASSLSEGYNEQFFGPGTRLTVL.

This clone was picked up a small number of times. CDR3 protein: CATSKSGSRPYEQFF. The CDR3 coding sequence is TGTGCCACCAGCAAAAGCGGGAGCAGGCCCTATGAGCAGTTCTTC. The rearrangement links TRBV15 to TRBJ2-1, with TRBD2 identical over 8 bases. This CDR3 spans 15 amino acids. Germline loops: CDR1 LNHNV, CDR2 YYDKDF (reference sequence). The trim removed 4 bases at V and 8 bases at J, leaving 10 bases unmatched. Full variable domain (remainder filled in from reference TRBV15 and TRBJ2-1): DAMVIQNPRYQVTQFGKPVTLSCSQTLNHNVMYWYQQKSSQAPKLLFHYYDKDFNNEADTPDNFQSRRPNTSFCFLDIRSPGLGDTAMYLCATSKSGSRPYEQFFGPGTRLTVL.

The rearrangement joins TRBV7-9 to TRBJ1-2; 7 positions agree with TRBD1. The J segment lost 9 bases and the V segment lost 1 base, leaving 11 bases of the junction unmatched. CDR1 and CDR2 from the germline V gene are SEHNR and FQNEAQ (reference sequence). The CDR3 extends over 15 amino acids. The CDR3 reads CASSLVTGQEGSYTF. CDR3 in DNA: TGTGCCAGCAGCTTAGTGACCGGACAGGAAGGAAGCTACACCTTC. The full variable domain, rest sourced from reference TRBV7-9 and TRBJ1-2, is DTGVSQNPRHKITKRGQNVTFRCDPISEHNRLYWYRQTLGQGPEFLTYFQNEAQLEKSRLLSDRFSAERPKGSFSTLEIQRTEQGDSAMYLCASSLVTGQEGSYTFGSGTRLTVV.

The rearrangement joins TRBV11-3 to TRBJ2-5, with 9 nucleotides matching TRBD1. Germline V CDR1 and CDR2: SGHNT, YENEEA. This CDR3 has 14 residues. Trimming cost V 5 bases and J 2 bases; bases outside gene matches: 3. The CDR3 nucleotides read TGTGCCAGCAGCCGGGACAGGGAACAAGAGACCCAGTACTTC. Encoded protein: CASSRDREQETQYF.

V usage is TRBV28 and J usage is TRBJ2-2; TRBD2 aligns across 11 bases. This CDR3 has 15 residues. Per germline, CDR1 MDHEN and CDR2 SYDVKM. After removal of 6 bases from V and 8 bases from J, the junction contained 8 bases not matched to a gene. The CDR3 DNA reads as TGTGCCAGCAGGAAACTAGCGGGGGTCTCTGGGGAGCTGTTTTTT. Amino acids: CASRKLAGVSGELFF.

The chain recombines TRBV11-2 with TRBJ1-1; possible D gene TRBD1, 6 bases. Trimming took off 8 bases at V and 1 base at J, with 14 bases between the two ends. The CDR3 contains 14 residues. Germline CDR1 SGHAT, CDR2 FQNNGV. CDR3: CASLKWTENTEAFF. CDR3 DNA: TGTGCCAGCCTAAAGTGGACAGAGAACACTGAAGCTTTCTTT.

This clone was detected only a few times. The CDR3 here is CASRDRVNTEAFF. DNA for the CDR3: TGTGCCAGCCGCGACAGGGTTAACACTGAAGCTTTCTTT. This sequence joins TRBV18 and TRBJ1-1; 7 bases are a match to TRBD1. The V gene's germline CDR1 is KGHSH and CDR2 LQKENI. Germline trimming cut 8 bases from V and 2 bases from J; bases unmatched to any gene: 5. This CDR3 has 13 amino acids.

In DNA, the CDR3 is TGTGCCAGCAGGCTCGACACGAGCACAGATACGCAGTATTTT. Residues: CASRLDTSTDTQYF. The chain links TRBV28 to TRBJ2-3; D is undetermined. The CDR3 is 14 amino acids. V gave up 6 bases and J gave up 0 bases, with 10 bases separating them. The V gene's germline CDR1 is MDHEN and CDR2 SYDVKM.

This rearrangement joins TRBV4-1 to TRBJ2-7; a weak D match, TRBD2 (6 bases). The ends were cut back, 1 base at V and 2 bases at J, with 12 bases in the middle. The CDR3 loop spans 15 amino acids. Germline V gene sequence: CDR1 MGHRA, CDR2 YSYEKL. The CDR3 sequence: CASSQGSGPPYEQYF. Written as DNA, the CDR3 is TGCGCCAGCAGCCAAGGGAGCGGGCCACCCTACGAGCAGTACTTC.

The gene calls are TRBV7-3 and TRBJ2-3; 8 bases align to TRBD2. Germline values: CDR1 SGHTA, CDR2 FQGTGA. J gave up 3 bases and V 1 base, and 6 bases lay outside the gene matches. CDR3 length: 16 amino acids. DNA of the CDR3: TGTGCCAGCAGCTTAATAGGCGGGGGGTGGACAGATACGCAGTATTTT. Its protein is CASSLIGGGWTDTQYF.

This clone showed up just a few times. The chain couples TRBV14 to TRBJ2-7; possible D gene TRBD1, 6 bases. The germline CDR1 and CDR2 sequences are SGHDN and FVKESK. With 0 bases removed from V and 9 bases from J, the gap between germline ends came to 12 bases. CDR3 length: 13 residues. In nucleotides, the CDR3 is TGTGCCAGCAGCCAAGACAGGGGCAGGGGGCAGTACTTC. This codes for CASSQDRGRGQYF.

This rearrangement joins TRBV4-2 to TRBJ2-5; TRBD1 agrees at 11 bases. Trimming cost V 4 bases and J 4 bases; bases outside gene matches: 8. The CDR3 sequence is 16 residues long. The germline gives CDR1 LGHNA, CDR2 YNFKEQ. The DNA for the CDR3 is TGTGCCAGCAGCCGATCTGGACAGGGGGCTCGAGAGACCCAGTACTTC. It specifies CASSRSGQGARETQYF.

The genes are TRBV3-1 (or the pseudogene TRBV3-2) and TRBJ2-5; 7 bases fit TRBD1. Germline V gives CDR1 LGHDT, CDR2 YNNKEL (reference sequence). Trimming removed 4 bases from V and 5 bases from J; junction bases left unmatched: 16. The CDR3 loop spans 17 amino acids. CDR3 sequence: CASSPGQGVYTGETQYF. CDR3 DNA sequence: TGTGCCAGCAGCCCAGGGCAGGGGGTTTACACGGGGGAGACCCAGTACTTC.

This clone was observed a handful of times. The V call is TRBV2, the J call TRBJ2-2; 7 bases align to TRBD1. The germline CDR1 and CDR2 sequences are SNHLY and FYNNEI. V trimming: 6 bases; J trimming: 0 bases; junction bases outside the gene matches: 7. The CDR3 is 16 residues long. This CDR3 reads CASRSDRITNTGELFF. The CDR3 bases are TGTGCCAGCAGATCGGACAGGATTACGAACACCGGGGAGCTGTTTTTT.

The genes are TRBV29-1 and TRBJ2-7; 7 bases align to TRBD2. Germline values: CDR1 SQVTM, CDR2 ANQGSEA. Trimming took 5 bases from V and 3 from J; bases not matched to a gene: 7. The CDR3 has 13 residues. Written as DNA, the CDR3 is TGCAGCGTTAGGAGGGAGGGAATCTACGAGCAGTACTTC. Protein product: CSVRREGIYEQYF.

The J gene is TRBJ1-3, the V gene TRBV2; D is ambiguous. V dropped 4 bases and J dropped 7 bases, with 11 bases sitting between them. This CDR3 has 13 residues. Germline V gives CDR1 SNHLY, CDR2 FYNNEI. The DNA for the CDR3 is TGTGCCAGCAGTGTCGACTGGGAGAACACCATATATTTT. It codes for CASSVDWENTIYF.

The rearrangement joins TRBV5-5 to TRBJ2-7, with 8 bases lining up with TRBD2. The ends lost 0 bases at V and 4 bases at J; junction bases unmatched: 6. CDR3 length: 15 amino acids. In germline, CDR1 is SGHKS, CDR2 YYEKEE (reference sequence). CDR3 sequence: CASSLGGPGGYEQYF. The CDR3 nucleotides are TGTGCCAGCAGCTTGGGTGGACCGGGAGGGTACGAGCAGTACTTC.

The gene calls are TRBV14 and TRBJ2-2, with a tentative D call TRBD1 (6 bases). The CDR3 spans 14 residues. Germline V CDR1 and CDR2: SGHDN, FVKESK. Trimming stripped 5 bases from V and 4 bases from J, with 11 bases between. The CDR3 reads CASSVRGATGELFF. The CDR3 DNA is TGTGCCAGCAGCGTCAGGGGTGCCACCGGGGAGCTGTTTTTT.

The chain uses TRBV6-2 or TRBV6-3 and TRBJ1-4; no clear D gene. This CDR3 spans 14 amino acids. The germline gives CDR1 MNHEY, CDR2 SVGEGT. The ends were cut back, 2 bases at V and 8 bases at J, with 12 bases in the middle. In DNA, the CDR3 is TGTGCCAGCAGTTACCCGGAGCCGGTAGAAAAACTGTTTTTT. Its translation is CASSYPEPVEKLFF.

The CDR3 bases are TGTGCCAGCAGCTTTCGGGAAGGGCAAACTGAAGCTTTCTTT. Protein product: CASSFREGQTEAFF. The chain couples TRBV11-2 to TRBJ1-1; D gene unclear. The CDR3 is 14 residues long. Germline assignment: CDR1 SGHAT and CDR2 FQNNGV. V shed 3 bases and J shed 5 bases, with 13 bases lying between them.

This clone was detected once. V usage is TRBV10-3 and J usage is TRBJ1-2, with D hard to call. Germline CDR1 reads ENHRY; CDR2 reads SYGVKD. The CDR3 totals 13 residues. Trimming took off 3 bases at V and 7 bases at J, with 12 bases between the two ends. CDR3 coding DNA: TGTGCCATCAGTGATACGGTACGCGTTGGCTACACCTTC. Translation gives CAISDTVRVGYTF.

The chain joins TRBV7-9 to TRBJ1-1; D unclear. In germline, CDR1 is SEHNR, CDR2 FQNEAQ (reference sequence). The V gene lost 5 bases and the J gene lost 0 bases, with 7 bases spanning the gap. The CDR3 has 13 amino acids. In DNA, the CDR3 is TGTGCCAGCAGCCCTCAGGTGAACACTGAAGCTTTCTTT. This gives the protein CASSPQVNTEAFF. Full variable domain (missing parts from reference TRBV7-9 and TRBJ1-1): DTGVSQNPRHKITKRGQNVTFRCDPISEHNRLYWYRQTLGQGPEFLTYFQNEAQLEKSRLLSDRFSAERPKGSFSTLEIQRTEQGDSAMYLCASSPQVNTEAFFGQGTRLTVV.